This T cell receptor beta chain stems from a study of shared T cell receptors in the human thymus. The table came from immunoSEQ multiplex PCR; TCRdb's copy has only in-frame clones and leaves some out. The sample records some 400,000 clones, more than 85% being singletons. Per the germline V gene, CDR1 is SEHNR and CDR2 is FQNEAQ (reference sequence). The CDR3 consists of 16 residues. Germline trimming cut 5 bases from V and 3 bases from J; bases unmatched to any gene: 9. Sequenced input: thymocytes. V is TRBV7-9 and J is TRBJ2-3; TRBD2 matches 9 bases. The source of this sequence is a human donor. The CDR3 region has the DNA TGTGCCAGCAGCCCGACCTTAGCGGGAGTTACAGATACGCAGTATTTT. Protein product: CASSPTLAGVTDTQYF. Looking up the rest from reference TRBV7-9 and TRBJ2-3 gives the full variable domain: DTGVSQNPRHKITKRGQNVTFRCDPISEHNRLYWYRQTLGQGPEFLTYFQNEAQLEKSRLLSDRFSAERPKGSFSTLEIQRTEQGDSAMYLCASSPTLAGVTDTQYFGPGTRLTVL.